This TCR beta chain stems from a study of Graves' ophthalmopathy and Graves' hyperthyroidism. In its sample, this clonotype was seen many times. By definition, stable hyperthyroidism involved no ophthalmopathy within 18 months of follow-up. Clinical symptoms, serum thyroxine, TRAb, thyroid ultrasound and orbital computed tomography formed the basis of diagnosis. The study amplified TCR beta CDR3 regions using RNA transcripts. HTBI-primed first-round RT-PCR preceded second-round multiplex PCR. One entry per CDR3 protein results from TCRdb running MiXCR on the multiplex PCR reads. The sample lists a few hundred thousand distinct CDR3 sequences, about 17% seen once, with roughly 2.4% in the top ten. CDR1 and CDR2 (germline): SGDLS, YYNGEE. Trimming pared 0 bases from V and 3 bases from J, leaving 15 bases between. The CDR3 is 16 amino acids.

Input material: peripheral blood. The sequence derives from an adult woman with stable Graves' hyperthyroidism. The chain employs TRBV9 and TRBJ1-1, with D perhaps TRBD1 (5 bases). The CDR3 nucleotides are TGTGCCAGCAGCGTAGCTCCGCAGGGCGGGGACACTGAAGCTTTCTTT. Amino acids: CASSVAPQGGDTEAFF.